This T cell receptor beta chain was found in a study of blood T cell repertoires in COVID-19. Sequencing used immunoSEQ multiplex PCR; TCRdb keeps in-frame clones, though not all of them. The sample gives over 150,000 clones, 86% of which show up once; 5.5% to 8% is in the top ten. There are 15 residues in the CDR3. Per germline, CDR1 KGHSH and CDR2 LQKENI. Trimming took 4 bases from V and 7 from J; bases not matched to a gene: 12. Sequenced: peripheral blood. The clonotype comes from a man in his fifties or sixties with active or convalescent COVID-19. The chain carries TRBV18 and TRBJ1-2; 7 positions agree with TRBD1. CDR3 amino acids: CASSLPGTASGGYTF. CDR3 nucleotides: TGTGCCAGCTCACTACCAGGGACAGCGTCTGGTGGCTACACCTTC.